This T cell receptor beta chain was recovered during a study of T cell responses to AZD1222 COVID-19 vaccine. Study findings and constraints: Unmutated regions of variants are reportedly targeted by nearly half of spike-specific TCRs. Spike regions recognized by vaccine-associated CD4 TCRs spanned the protein, led by 160-218 and 743-854. The sample set comprised mostly white British donors with more females, and clonal diversity was possibly underestimated.

Data came from immunoSEQ multiplex PCR; TCRdb stores just in-frame clones and leaves some out. The data contain some 130,000 clones, around 93% of them singletons. In regard to this clone: Its antigen remains unknown.

Whether given at about 4 or about 12 weeks, second doses were pooled. The CDR3 loop spans 13 amino acids. Trimming took 3 bases from V and 8 from J, leaving 10 bases between them. Germline V lookup: CDR1 LGHDT, CDR2 YNNKEL (reference sequence). This material consisted of peripheral blood, taken 28 days after the second AZD1222 dose. The chain links TRBV3-1 (or the pseudogene TRBV3-2) to TRBJ1-4; D gene ambiguous. The sequence was obtained from an adult who received the AZD1222 COVID-19 vaccine. The CDR3 here is CASSQIPTEKLFF. Here the CDR3 DNA reads TGTGCCAGCAGCCAGATACCGACCGAAAAACTGTTTTTT.